The clone carrying this T cell receptor beta chain was found once. The sample is drawn from a study of glioma-infiltrating T cells after dendritic cell vaccination. Overall study: Patients received autologous tumor lysate-pulsed dendritic cell vaccination between about 2003 and 2013.

The CDR3 is 17 amino acids. CDR1 MNHNS and CDR2 SASEGT come from the germline V gene. With 3 bases clipped from V and 0 bases from J, the junction kept 4 bases outside the gene matches. Noted time point: after dendritic cell vaccination, including at tumor progression/relapse. Clones were read by immunoSEQ multiplex PCR, and TCRdb kept only the in-frame ones, dropping some. In the table there are 60,000 or so clones, 86% of which are singletons. This specimen was blood, taken after dendritic cell vaccination. This TCR derives from a human donor with glioblastoma. The chain recombines TRBV6-1 with TRBJ2-1; 11 bases agree with TRBD2. The CDR3 DNA reads TGTGCCAGCAGTGAGAGACTAGCGGGGAGCTCCTACAATGAGCAGTTCTTC. Protein: CASSERLAGSSYNEQFF.